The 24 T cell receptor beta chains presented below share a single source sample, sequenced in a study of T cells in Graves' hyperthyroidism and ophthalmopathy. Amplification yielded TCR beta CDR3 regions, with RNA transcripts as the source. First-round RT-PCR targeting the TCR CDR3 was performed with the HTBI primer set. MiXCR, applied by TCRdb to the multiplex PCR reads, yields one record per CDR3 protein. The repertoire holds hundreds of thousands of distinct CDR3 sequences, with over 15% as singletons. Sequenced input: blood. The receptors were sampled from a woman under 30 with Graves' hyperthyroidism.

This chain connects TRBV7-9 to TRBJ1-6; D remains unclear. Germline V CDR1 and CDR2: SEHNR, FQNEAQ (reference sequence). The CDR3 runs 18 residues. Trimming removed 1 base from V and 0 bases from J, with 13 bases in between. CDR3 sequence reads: CASSLEGGRSSYNSPLHF. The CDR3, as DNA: TGTGCCAGCAGCTTAGAAGGCGGACGAAGCTCCTATAATTCACCCCTCCACTTT.

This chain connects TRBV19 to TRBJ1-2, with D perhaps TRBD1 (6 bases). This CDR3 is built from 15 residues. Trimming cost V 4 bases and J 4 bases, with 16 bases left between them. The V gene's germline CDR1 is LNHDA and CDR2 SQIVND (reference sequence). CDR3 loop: CASSNPFDRSYGYTF. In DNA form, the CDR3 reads TGTGCCAGTAGTAACCCTTTCGACAGGTCCTATGGCTACACCTTC.

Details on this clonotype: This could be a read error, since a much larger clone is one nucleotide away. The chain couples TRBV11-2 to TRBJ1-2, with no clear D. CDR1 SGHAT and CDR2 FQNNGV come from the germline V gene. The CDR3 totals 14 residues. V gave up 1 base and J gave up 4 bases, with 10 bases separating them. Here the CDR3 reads CASSLVVGSYGYTF. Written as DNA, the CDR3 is TGTGCCAGCAGCTTAGTGGTGGGCAGCTATGGCTACACCTTC.

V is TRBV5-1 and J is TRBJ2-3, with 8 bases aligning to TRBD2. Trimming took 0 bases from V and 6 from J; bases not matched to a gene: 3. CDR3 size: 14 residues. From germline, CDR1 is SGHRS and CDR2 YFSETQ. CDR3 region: CASSLETSVDTQYF. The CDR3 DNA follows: TGCGCCAGCAGCTTGGAGACTAGCGTGGATACGCAGTATTTT. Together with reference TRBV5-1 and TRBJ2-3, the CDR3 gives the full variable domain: KAGVTQTPRYLIKTRGQQVTLSCSPISGHRSVSWYQQTPGQGLQFLFEYFSETQRNKGNFPGRFSGRQFSNSRSEMNVSTLELGDSALYLCASSLETSVDTQYFGPGTRLTVL.

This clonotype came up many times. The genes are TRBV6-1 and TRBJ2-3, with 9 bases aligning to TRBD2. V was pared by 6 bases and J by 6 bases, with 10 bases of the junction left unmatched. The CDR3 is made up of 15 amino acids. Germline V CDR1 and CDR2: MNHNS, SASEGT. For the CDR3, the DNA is TGTGCCAGCAGCGGAGAGCGGGGGGCCAAGGATACGCAGTATTTT. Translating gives CASSGERGAKDTQYF.

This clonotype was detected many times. CDR3 sequence: CATSDPIAGHTGELFF. Written as DNA, the CDR3 is TGTGCCACCAGTGATCCAATAGCGGGACACACCGGGGAGCTGTTTTTT. This chain joins TRBV24-1 and TRBJ2-2; 8 nucleotides align to TRBD2. The germline gives CDR1 KGHDR, CDR2 SFDVKD. The CDR3 runs to 16 residues. With 3 bases clipped from V and 3 bases from J, the junction kept 5 bases outside the gene matches.

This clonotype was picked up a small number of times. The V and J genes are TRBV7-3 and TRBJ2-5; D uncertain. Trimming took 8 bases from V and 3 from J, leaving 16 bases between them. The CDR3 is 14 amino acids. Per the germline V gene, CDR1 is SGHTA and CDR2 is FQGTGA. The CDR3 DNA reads TGTGCCAGCGCCTGGAAGGGCGGTAAAGAGACCCAGTACTTC. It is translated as CASAWKGGKETQYF.

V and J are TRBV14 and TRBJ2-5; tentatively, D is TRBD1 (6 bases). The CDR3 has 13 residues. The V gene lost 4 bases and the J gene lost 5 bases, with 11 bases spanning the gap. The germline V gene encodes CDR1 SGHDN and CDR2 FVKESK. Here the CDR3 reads CASSLLTGETQYF. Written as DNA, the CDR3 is TGTGCCAGCAGCCTTTTGACAGGCGAGACCCAGTACTTC.

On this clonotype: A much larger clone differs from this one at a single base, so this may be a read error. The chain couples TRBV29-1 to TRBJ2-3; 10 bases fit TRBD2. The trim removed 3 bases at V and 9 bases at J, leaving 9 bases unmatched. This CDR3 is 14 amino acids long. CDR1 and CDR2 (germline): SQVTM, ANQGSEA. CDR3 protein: CSVDRPAGGETQYF. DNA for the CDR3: TGCAGCGTTGATCGTCCAGCGGGAGGGGAGACGCAGTATTTT.

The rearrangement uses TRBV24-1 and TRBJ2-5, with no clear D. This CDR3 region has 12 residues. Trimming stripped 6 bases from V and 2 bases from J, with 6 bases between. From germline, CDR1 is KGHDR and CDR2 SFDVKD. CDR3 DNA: TGTGCCACCAGTCTGGGGCAAGAGACCCAGTACTTC. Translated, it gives CATSLGQETQYF.

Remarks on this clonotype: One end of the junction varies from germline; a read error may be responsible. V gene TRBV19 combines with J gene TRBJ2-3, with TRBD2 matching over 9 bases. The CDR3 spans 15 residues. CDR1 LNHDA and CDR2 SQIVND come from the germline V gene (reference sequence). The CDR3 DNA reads TGTGCCAGTAGAAAACCGGGACTAGCCTCAGATACACAGTATTTT. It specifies CASRKPGLASDTQYF.

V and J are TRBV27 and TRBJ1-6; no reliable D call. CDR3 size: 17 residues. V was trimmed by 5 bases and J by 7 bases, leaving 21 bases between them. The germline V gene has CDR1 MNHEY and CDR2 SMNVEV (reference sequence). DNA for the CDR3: TGTGCCAGCAGTCCCTGGACGCCGAGGGATTCGAATTCACCCCTCCACTTT. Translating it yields CASSPWTPRDSNSPLHF.

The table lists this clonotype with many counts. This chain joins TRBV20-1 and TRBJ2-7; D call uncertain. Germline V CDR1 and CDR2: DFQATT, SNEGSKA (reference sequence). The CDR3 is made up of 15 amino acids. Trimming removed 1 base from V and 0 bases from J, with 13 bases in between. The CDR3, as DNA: TGCAGTGCTAGAGCCGCTATTGCGAGCTCCTACGAGCAGTACTTC. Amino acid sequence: CSARAAIASSYEQYF.

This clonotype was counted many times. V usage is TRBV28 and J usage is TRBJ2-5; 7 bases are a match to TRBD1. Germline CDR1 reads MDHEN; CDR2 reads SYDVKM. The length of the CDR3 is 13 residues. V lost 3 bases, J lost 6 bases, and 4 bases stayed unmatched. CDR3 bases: TGTGCCAGCAGTTTTCACAGGGGAAAGACCCAGTACTTC. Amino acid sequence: CASSFHRGKTQYF. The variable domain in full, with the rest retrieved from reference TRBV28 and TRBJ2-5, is DVKVTQSSRYLVKRTGEKVFLECVQDMDHENMFWYRQDPGLGLRLIYFSYDVKMKEKGDIPEGYSVSREKKERFSLILESASTNQTSMYLCASSFHRGKTQYFGPGTRLLVL.

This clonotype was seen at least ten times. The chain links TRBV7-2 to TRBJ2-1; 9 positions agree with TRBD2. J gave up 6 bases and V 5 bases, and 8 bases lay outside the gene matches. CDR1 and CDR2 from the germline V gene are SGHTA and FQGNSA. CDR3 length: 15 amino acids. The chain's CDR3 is CASSVTGLASNEQFF. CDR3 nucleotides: TGTGCCAGCAGCGTAACAGGACTAGCGTCCAATGAGCAGTTCTTC.

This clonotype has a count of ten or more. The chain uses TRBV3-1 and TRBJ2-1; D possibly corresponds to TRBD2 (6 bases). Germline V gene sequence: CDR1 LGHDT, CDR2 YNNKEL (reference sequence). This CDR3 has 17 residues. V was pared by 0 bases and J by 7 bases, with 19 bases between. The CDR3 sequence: CASSQDLRAGTANEQFF. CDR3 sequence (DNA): TGTGCCAGCAGCCAAGATTTGAGAGCCGGGACTGCAAATGAGCAGTTCTTC.

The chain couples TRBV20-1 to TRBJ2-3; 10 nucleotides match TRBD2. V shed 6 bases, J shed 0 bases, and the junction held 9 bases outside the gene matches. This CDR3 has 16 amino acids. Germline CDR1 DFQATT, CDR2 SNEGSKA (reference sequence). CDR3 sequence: CSASILAGISTDTQYF. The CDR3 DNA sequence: TGCAGTGCCTCTATACTAGCGGGGATAAGCACAGATACGCAGTATTTT.

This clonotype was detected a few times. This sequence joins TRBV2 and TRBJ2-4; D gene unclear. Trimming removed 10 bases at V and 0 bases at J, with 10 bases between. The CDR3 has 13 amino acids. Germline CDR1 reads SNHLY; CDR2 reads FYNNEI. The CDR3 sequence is CAITSLAKNIQYF. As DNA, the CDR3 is TGTGCCATTACGAGTTTAGCCAAAAACATTCAGTACTTC.

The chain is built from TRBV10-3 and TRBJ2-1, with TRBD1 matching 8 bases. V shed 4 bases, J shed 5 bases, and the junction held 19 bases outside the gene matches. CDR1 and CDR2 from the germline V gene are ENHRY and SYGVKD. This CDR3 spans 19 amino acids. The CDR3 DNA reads TGTGCCATCAGTGTAACCGGGACAGGTTTCATTGGCGGGAACAATGAGCAGTTCTTC. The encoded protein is CAISVTGTGFIGGNNEQFF.

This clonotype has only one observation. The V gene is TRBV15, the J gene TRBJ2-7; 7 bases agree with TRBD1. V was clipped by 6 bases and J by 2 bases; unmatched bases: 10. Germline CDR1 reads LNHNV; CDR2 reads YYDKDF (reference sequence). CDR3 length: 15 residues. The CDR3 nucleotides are TGTGCCACCAGGGCAAAACAGGGGCGTCCCTACGAGCAGTACTTC. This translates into CATRAKQGRPYEQYF. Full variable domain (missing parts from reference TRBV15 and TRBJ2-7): DAMVIQNPRYQVTQFGKPVTLSCSQTLNHNVMYWYQQKSSQAPKLLFHYYDKDFNNEADTPDNFQSRRPNTSFCFLDIRSPGLGDTAMYLCATRAKQGRPYEQYFGPGTRLTVT.

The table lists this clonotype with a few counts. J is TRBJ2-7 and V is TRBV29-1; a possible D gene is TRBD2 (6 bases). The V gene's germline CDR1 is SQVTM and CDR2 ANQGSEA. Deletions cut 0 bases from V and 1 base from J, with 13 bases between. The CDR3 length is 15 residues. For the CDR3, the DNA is TGCAGCGTTGAAGATCGGGGCGGGACTTCCTACGAGCAGTACTTC. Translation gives CSVEDRGGTSYEQYF.

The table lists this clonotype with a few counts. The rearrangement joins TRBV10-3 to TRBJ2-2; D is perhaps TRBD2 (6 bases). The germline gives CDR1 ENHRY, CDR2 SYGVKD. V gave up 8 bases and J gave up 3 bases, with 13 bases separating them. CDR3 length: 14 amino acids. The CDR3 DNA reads TGTGCCATCCGGGCCCCGGGGGACACCGGGGAGCTGTTTTTT. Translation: CAIRAPGDTGELFF.

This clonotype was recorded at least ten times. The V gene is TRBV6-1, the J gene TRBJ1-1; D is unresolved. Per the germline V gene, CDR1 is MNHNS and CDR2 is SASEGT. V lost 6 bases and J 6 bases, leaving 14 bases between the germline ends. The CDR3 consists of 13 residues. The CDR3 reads CASSREHVAEAFF. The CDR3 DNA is TGTGCCAGCAGCCGAGAGCACGTCGCTGAAGCTTTCTTT.

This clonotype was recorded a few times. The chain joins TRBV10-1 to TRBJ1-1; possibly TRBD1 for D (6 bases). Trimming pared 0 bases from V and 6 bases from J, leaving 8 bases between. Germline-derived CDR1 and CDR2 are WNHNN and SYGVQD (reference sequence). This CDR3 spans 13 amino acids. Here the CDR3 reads CASSESTGSEAFF. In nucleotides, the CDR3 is TGCGCCAGCAGTGAGTCGACAGGCTCTGAAGCTTTCTTT.